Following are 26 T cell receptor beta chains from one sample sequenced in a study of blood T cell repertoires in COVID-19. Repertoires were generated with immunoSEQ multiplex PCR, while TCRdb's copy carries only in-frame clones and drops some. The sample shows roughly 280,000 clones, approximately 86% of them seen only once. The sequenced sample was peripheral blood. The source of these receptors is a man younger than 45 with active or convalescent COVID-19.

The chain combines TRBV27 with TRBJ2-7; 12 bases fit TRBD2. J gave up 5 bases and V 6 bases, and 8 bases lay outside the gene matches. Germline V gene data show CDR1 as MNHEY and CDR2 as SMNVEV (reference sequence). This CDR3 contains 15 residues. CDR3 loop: CASRKTSGGTNEQYF. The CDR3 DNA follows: TGTGCCAGCAGAAAGACTAGCGGGGGAACGAACGAGCAGTACTTC.

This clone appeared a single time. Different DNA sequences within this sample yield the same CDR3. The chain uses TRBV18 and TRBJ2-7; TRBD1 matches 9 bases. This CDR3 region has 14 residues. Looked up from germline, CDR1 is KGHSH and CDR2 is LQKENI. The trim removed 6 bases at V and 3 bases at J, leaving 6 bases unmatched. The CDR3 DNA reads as TGTGCCAGCTCGCCCGGACAGGGGATCTACGAGCAGTACTTC. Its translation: CASSPGQGIYEQYF.

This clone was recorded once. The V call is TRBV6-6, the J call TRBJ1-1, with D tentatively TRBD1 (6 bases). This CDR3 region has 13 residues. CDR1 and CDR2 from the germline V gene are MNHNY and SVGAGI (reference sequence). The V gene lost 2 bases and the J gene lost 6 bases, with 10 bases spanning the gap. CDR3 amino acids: CASSYGQGSEAFF. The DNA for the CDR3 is TGTGCCAGCAGTTACGGGCAGGGGTCTGAAGCTTTCTTT.

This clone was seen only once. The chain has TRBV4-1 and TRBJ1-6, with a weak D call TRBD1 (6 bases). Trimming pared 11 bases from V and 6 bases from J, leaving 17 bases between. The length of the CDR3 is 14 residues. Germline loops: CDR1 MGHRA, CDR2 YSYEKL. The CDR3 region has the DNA TGCGCCTCCACCAGGGGCCCAAGTAATTCACCCCTCCACTTT. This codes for CASTRGPSNSPLHF.

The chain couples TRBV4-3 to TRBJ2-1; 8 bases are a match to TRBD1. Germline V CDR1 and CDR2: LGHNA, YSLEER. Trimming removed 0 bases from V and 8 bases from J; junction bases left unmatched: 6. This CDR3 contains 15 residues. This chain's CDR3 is CASSQERQGSDEQFF. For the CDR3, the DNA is TGCGCCAGCAGCCAAGAGCGACAGGGGAGCGATGAGCAGTTCTTC.

The CDR3 region has the DNA TGTGCCAGCTCAGAAGGGGACTATGAGCAGTTCTTC. It is translated as CASSEGDYEQFF. The chain is built from TRBV27 and TRBJ2-1, with D perhaps TRBD2 (6 bases). V was cut by 8 bases and J by 8 bases, with 13 bases left in between. CDR1 and CDR2 from the germline V gene are MNHEY and SMNVEV (reference sequence). The CDR3 runs to 12 residues.

In DNA, the CDR3 is TGCGCCAGCAGCCAATTTCGACAGGGGGGTAATTCACCCCTCCACTTT. Amino acid sequence: CASSQFRQGGNSPLHF. The chain couples TRBV4-1 to TRBJ1-6; 9 positions match TRBD1. CDR1 is MGHRA and CDR2 is YSYEKL in the germline V gene. With V trimmed by 2 bases and J by 6 bases, 5 bases remained unmatched. The CDR3 has 16 residues.

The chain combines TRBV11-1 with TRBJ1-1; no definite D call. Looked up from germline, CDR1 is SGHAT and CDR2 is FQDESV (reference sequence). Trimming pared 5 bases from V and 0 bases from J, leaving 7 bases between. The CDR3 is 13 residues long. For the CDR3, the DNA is TGTGCCAGCAGCCTCGCGCTGAACACTGAAGCTTTCTTT. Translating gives CASSLALNTEAFF.

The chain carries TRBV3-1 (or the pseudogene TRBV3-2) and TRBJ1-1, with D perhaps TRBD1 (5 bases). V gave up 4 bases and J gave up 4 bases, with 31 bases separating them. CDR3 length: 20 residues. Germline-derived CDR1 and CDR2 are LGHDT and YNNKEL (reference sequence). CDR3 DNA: TGTGCCAGCAGCCCGATAACGGAAGGCGGCAAGGACACACGATTCACTGAAGCTTTCTTT. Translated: CASSPITEGGKDTRFTEAFF.

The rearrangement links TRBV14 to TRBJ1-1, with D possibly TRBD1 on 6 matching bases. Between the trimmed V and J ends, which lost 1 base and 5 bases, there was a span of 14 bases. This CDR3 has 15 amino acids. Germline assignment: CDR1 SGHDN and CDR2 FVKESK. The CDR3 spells CASSQVRVGGTEAFF. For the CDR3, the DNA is TGTGCCAGCAGCCAAGTAAGGGTAGGGGGTACTGAAGCTTTCTTT.

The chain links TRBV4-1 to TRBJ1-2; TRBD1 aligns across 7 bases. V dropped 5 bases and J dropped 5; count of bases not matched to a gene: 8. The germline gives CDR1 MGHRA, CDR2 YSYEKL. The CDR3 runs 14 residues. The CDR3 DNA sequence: TGCGCCAGCAGCACGCAGGGGGTCCGGTATGGCTACACCTTC. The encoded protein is CASSTQGVRYGYTF.

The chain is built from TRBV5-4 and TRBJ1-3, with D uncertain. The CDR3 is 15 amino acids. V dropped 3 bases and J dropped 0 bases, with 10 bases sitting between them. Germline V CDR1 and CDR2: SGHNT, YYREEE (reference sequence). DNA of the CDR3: TGTGCCAGCAGCTCCGACGGGTACTCTGGAAACACCATATATTTT. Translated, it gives CASSSDGYSGNTIYF.

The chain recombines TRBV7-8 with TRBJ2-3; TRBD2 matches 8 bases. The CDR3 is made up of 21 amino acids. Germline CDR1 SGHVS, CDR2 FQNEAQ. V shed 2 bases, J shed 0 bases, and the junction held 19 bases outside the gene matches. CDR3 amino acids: CASSLRGYAGGALMSTDTQYF. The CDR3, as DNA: TGTGCCAGCAGCTTACGGGGTTATGCCGGGGGGGCCCTTATGAGCACAGATACGCAGTATTTT.

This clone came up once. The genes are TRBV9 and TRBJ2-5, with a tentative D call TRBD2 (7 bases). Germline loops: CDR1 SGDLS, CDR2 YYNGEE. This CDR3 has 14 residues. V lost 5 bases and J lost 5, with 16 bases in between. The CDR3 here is CASSFGGLGETQYF. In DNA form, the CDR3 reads TGTGCCAGCAGTTTCGGGGGGCTTGGGGAGACCCAGTACTTC.

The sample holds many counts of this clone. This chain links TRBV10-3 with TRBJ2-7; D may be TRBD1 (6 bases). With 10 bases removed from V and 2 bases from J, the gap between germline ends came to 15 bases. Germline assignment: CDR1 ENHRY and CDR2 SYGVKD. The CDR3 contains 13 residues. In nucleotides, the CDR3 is TGTGCCACCCTCGAGGACAGCACCTACGAGCAGTACTTC. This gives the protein CATLEDSTYEQYF.

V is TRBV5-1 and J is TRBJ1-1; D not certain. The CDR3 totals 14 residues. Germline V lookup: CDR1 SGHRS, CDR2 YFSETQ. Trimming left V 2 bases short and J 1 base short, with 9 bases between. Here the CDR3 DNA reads TGCGCCAGCAGCTTAGTTTACAGGAACACTGAAGCTTTCTTT. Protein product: CASSLVYRNTEAFF.

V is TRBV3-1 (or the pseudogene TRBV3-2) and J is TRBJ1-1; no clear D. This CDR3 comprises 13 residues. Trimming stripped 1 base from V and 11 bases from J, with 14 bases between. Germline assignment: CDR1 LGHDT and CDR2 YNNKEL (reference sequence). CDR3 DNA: TGTGCCAGCAGCCAAGGTACGGCATCGGGGGCTTTCTTT. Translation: CASSQGTASGAFF.

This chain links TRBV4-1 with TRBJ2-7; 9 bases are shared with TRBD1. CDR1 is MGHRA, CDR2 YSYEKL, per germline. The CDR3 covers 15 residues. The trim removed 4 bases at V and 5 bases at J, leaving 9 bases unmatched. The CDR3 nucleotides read TGCGCCAGCAGCCGCCAAGGGACAGGGTCCCACGAGCAGTACTTC. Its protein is CASSRQGTGSHEQYF.

The CDR3 spells CASSQAGEGGFEQYF. The CDR3 DNA reads TGCGCCAGCAGCCAAGCCGGTGAGGGGGGGTTCGAGCAGTACTTC. The rearrangement links TRBV4-1 to TRBJ2-7, with D possibly matching TRBD2 (7 bases). The CDR3 length is 15 residues. CDR1 is MGHRA and CDR2 is YSYEKL in the germline V gene. Trimming cost V 1 base and J 6 bases, with 16 bases left between them.

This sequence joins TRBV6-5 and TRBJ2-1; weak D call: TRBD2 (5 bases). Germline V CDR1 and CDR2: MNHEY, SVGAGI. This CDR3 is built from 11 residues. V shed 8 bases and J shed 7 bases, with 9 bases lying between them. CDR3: CASGRGNEQFF. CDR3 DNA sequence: TGTGCCAGCGGACGAGGGAATGAGCAGTTCTTC.

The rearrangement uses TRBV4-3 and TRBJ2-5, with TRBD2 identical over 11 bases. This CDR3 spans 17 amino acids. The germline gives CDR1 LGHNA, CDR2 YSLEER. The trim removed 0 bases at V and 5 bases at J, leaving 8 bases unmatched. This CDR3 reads CASSQDGTSGGSETQYF. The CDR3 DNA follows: TGCGCCAGCAGCCAAGACGGGACTAGCGGTGGGTCGGAGACCCAGTACTTC.

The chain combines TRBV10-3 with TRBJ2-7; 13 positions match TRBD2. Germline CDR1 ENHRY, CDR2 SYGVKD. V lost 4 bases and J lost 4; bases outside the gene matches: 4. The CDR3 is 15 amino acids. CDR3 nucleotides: TGTGCCATCAGTGGCCGGACTAGCGGGGGTTACGAGCAGTACTTC. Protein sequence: CAISGRTSGGYEQYF.

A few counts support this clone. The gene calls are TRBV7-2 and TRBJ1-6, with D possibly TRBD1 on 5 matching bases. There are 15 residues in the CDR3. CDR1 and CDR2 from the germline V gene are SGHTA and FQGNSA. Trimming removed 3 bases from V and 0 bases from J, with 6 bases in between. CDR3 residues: CASSFDSSYNSPLHF. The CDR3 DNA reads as TGTGCCAGCAGCTTTGACAGCTCCTATAATTCACCCCTCCACTTT.

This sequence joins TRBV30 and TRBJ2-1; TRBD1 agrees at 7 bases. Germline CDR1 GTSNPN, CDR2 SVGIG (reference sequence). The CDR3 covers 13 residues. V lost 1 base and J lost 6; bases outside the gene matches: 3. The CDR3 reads CAWSGQGGNEQFF. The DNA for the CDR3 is TGTGCCTGGAGTGGACAGGGTGGCAATGAGCAGTTCTTC.

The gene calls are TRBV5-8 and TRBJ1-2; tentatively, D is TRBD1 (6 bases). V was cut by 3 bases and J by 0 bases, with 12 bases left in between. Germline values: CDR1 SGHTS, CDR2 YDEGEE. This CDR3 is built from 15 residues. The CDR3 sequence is CASSYGQQANYGYTF. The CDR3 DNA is TGTGCCAGCAGCTACGGACAGCAGGCTAACTATGGCTACACCTTC.

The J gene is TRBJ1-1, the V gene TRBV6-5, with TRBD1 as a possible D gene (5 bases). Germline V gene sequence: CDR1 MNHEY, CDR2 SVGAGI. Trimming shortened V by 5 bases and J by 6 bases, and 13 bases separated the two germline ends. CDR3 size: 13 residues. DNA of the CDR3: TGTGCCAGCAGTCGACCCCAGGGCCCTGAAGCTTTCTTT. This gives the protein CASSRPQGPEAFF.